Sequencing of this T cell receptor (beta chain) was carried out in a study of shared clonotypes between healthy human individuals. TCRdb's table, derived via immunoSEQ multiplex PCR, lists solely in-frame clones and lacks some. The data contain about 1 million clones, about 75% of them singletons. This CDR3 has 14 amino acids. Germline CDR1 MNHNS, CDR2 SASEGT. Trimming removed 6 bases from V and 7 bases from J, with 18 bases in between. V gene TRBV6-1 combines with J gene TRBJ2-5; tentatively, D is TRBD1 (6 bases). The receptor was isolated from a man between 18 and 35 years old in good health. Sequencing was performed on memory CD4+ T cells sorted from blood. As to subset: CD45RA-negative fraction. CDR3 coding DNA: TGTGCCAGCAGCCCGACAGGCGCCTCGAGGACCCAGTACTTC. The encoded protein is CASSPTGASRTQYF.